This is a list of T cell receptor beta chains from one sample in a study of OX40 agonist ivuxolimab in advanced cancers. The assay was immunoSEQ multiplex PCR, and TCRdb's table has in-frame clones only and misses some. The sample has about 46,000 clones; 80% to 90% are singletons. The sequenced sample was CD4+ or CD8+ T cells sorted from blood, obtained in a trial of the OX40 agonist ivuxolimab. The receptors were sampled from an adult with an advanced solid tumor such as melanoma, head and neck, liver or kidney cancer. The CDR3 runs from the conserved cysteine through the conserved F or W. D genes are given only for firm matches. The size field is filled for only some rows; it gives once, few, many or a size class.

>-|TRBV14|TRBJ2-7|-
TGTGCCAGCAGCCATAGGGGGACCATCTACGAGCAGTACTTC
CASSHRGTIYEQYF
>-|TRBV6-5|TRBJ1-2|-
TGTGCCAGCAGTTACAGCTACCCGACTAACTATGGCTACACCTTC
CASSYSYPTNYGYTF
>-|TRBV27|TRBJ2-7|-
TGTGCCAGCAGCCCGGAGGGGGGAACCTCCTACGAGCAGTACTTC
CASSPEGGTSYEQYF
>-|TRBV9|TRBJ1-1|few
TGTGCCAGCAGCGTAGGGGGTTCGAACACTGAAGCTTTCTTT
CASSVGGSNTEAFF
>TRBD2|TRBV9|TRBJ2-5|-
TGTGCCAGCAGGCCAGGGACTAGCGGGAGCCAAGAGACCCAGTACTTC
CASRPGTSGSQETQYF
>-|TRBV12-5|TRBJ2-1|-
TGTGCTAGTGGTCTTGGACTCAAGCAGTTCTTC
CASGLGLKQFF
>-|TRBV29-1|TRBJ1-3|-
TGCAGCGTTGTGCAGGACATAAGCTCTGGAAACACCATATATTTT
CSVVQDISSGNTIYF
>-|TRBV19|TRBJ2-3|-
TGTGCCAGTAGTATATTACTTTCGGGGCGGGACCCTCCAGATACGCAGTATTTT
CASSILLSGRDPPDTQYF
>-|TRBV14|TRBJ2-2|-
TGTGCCAGCAGCCAAGGGAGGGGACCCGGGGAGCTGTTTTTT
CASSQGRGPGELFF
>TRBD1|TRBV7-2|TRBJ1-2|-
TGTGCCAGCAGCTTAAGGGACAGGTCAAAACGCGGCTACACCTTC
CASSLRDRSKRGYTF
>TRBD1|TRBV27|TRBJ2-1|-
TGTGCCAGCAGTTTAATATTGACAGGGAATGAGCAGTTCTTC
CASSLILTGNEQFF
>-|TRBV9|TRBJ2-1|-
TGTGCCAGCAGCCGGGACCACAATGAGCAGTTCTTC
CASSRDHNEQFF
>-|TRBV11-3|TRBJ2-1|-
TGTGCCAGCAGCTTAGGACCTAGCGATTCCTACAATGAGCAGTTCTTC
CASSLGPSDSYNEQFF
>-|TRBV7-9|TRBJ1-2|-
TGTGCCAGCAGCGCCCCAACAGGGTTACTCGGCTACACCTTC
CASSAPTGLLGYTF
>-|TRBV6-6|TRBJ1-2|-
TGTGCCAGCGACCCCCTCAGGACCGAAAACTATGGCTACACCTTC
CASDPLRTENYGYTF
>-|TRBV10-2|TRBJ2-2|-
TGCGCCAGCAGTGAGGCGGCATTTAACACCGGGGAGCTGTTTTTT
CASSEAAFNTGELFF
>TRBD1|TRBV6-5|TRBJ2-7|-
TGTGCCAGCAGTACCCTGACAGGGCAATACGAGCAGTACTTC
CASSTLTGQYEQYF
>-|TRBV11-2|TRBJ2-7|-
TGTGCCAGCAGCTTCCCTCTCAGGGGGGGGGATTATTACGAGCAGTACTTC
CASSFPLRGGDYYEQYF
>-|TRBV5-6|TRBJ2-7|-
TGTGCCAGCAGCTTTACCCCGCGGGTGACGAGCTCCTACGAGCAGTACTTC
CASSFTPRVTSSYEQYF
>-|TRBV29-1|TRBJ2-7|-
TGCAGCGTTGAATGGGAGGGGGCTCCAGAGTTCGAGCAGTACTTC
CSVEWEGAPEFEQYF
>-|TRBV10-3|TRBJ2-3|-
TGTGCCATCAGTGAGTCGGCAACAAAGCCCATGGGTACGCAGTATTTT
CAISESATKPMGTQYF
>TRBD1|TRBV19|TRBJ1-5|once
TGTGCCAGTAGTATGGAGGGGGCTGGTAGCAATCAGCCCCAGCATTTT
CASSMEGAGSNQPQHF
>-|TRBV9|TRBJ2-7|-
TGTGCCAGCAGCGTCTCAGACAGAGTGTTCTACGAGCAGTACTTC
CASSVSDRVFYEQYF
>TRBD2|TRBV5-4|TRBJ2-7|once
TGTGCCAGCAGCTTGCGGCGAGCGGGGGGGCGAGATTACGAGCAGTACTTC
CASSLRRAGGRDYEQYF
>-|TRBV19|TRBJ1-4|-
TGTGCCAGTGAAGATAGTGCAGCAGCAACTAATGAAAAACTGTTTTTT
CASEDSAAATNEKLFF
>TRBD2|TRBV6-6|TRBJ2-7|-
TGTGCCAGCAGTTACGCGGCGGGAGGGGTATACGAGCAGTACTTC
CASSYAAGGVYEQYF
>-|TRBV27|TRBJ2-1|-
TGTGCCAGCAGTTTCCTGGACCTCAGCCGGGTCAATGAGCAGTTCTTC
CASSFLDLSRVNEQFF
>TRBD1|TRBV5-1|TRBJ2-1|once
TGCGCCAGCAGCTCAGGGACAGGGCTAAACAATGAGCAGTTCTTC
CASSSGTGLNNEQFF
>-|TRBV9|TRBJ2-7|-
TGTGCCAGCAGCGTAGAGGTAGGGGCCTACGAGCAGTACTTC
CASSVEVGAYEQYF
>TRBD2|TRBV4-3|TRBJ2-7|-
TGCGCCAGCAGCCAAGAAATGACTAGCGGGAGCTACGAGCAGTACTTC
CASSQEMTSGSYEQYF
>TRBD1|TRBV27|TRBJ1-1|-
TGTGCCAGCAGTTTGACAGGGGTAGGAGGCACTGAAGCTTTCTTT
CASSLTGVGGTEAFF